The present entry profiles one TCR beta chain with its context. Study processing details: Cell counts per sample came from amplifying reference gene primers. Generated by immunoSEQ multiplex PCR, the TCRdb table keeps only in-frame clones and is missing some. V and J calls and clone size are as listed in that table; D and trimming were resolved from the DNA. In the table there are approximately 150,000 clones, about 90% of which are singletons. This CDR3 has 18 residues. The source of the sample is a study of blood T cell repertoires in COVID-19. Whole-study context: Some COVID-19 samples were acute and others convalescent; all came from the United States, Italy and Spain. The analysed material was cDNA or gDNA that came from T cells, B-cell-depleted T cells, or PBMCs.

The sequencing sample was made of peripheral blood. This sequence originates from a woman aged 45-65 years with acute or convalescent COVID-19. The rearrangement joins TRBV7-5 to TRBJ1-5; the table names TRBD1, a call not compared with the DNA. TRBV7-5 is assigned pseudogene status. In DNA form, the CDR3 reads TGTGCCAGAAGCTTCCGGGACAGGGGCAGGTATAGCAATCAGCCCCAGCATTTT. Its translation: CARSFRDRGRYSNQPQHF.